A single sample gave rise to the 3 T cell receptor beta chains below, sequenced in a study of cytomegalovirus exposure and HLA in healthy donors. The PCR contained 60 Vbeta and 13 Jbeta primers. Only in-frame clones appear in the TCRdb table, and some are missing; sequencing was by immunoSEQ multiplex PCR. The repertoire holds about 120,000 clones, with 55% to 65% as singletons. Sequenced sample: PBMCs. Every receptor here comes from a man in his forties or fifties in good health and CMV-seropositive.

This CDR3 reads CASSPGLAGHFYNEQFF. CDR3 in DNA: TGTGCCAGCAGCCCGGGACTAGCGGGACATTTCTACAATGAGCAGTTCTTC. The chain is built from TRBV9 and TRBJ2-1; 13 nucleotides match TRBD2. The CDR3 has 17 amino acids. V shed 4 bases, J shed 3 bases, and the junction held 7 bases outside the gene matches. From germline, CDR1 is SGDLS and CDR2 YYNGEE.

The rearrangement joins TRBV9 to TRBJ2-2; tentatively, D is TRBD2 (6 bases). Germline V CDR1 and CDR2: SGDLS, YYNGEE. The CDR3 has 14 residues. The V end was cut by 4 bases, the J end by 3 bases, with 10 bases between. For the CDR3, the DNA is TGTGCCAGCAGCTCCGGGACTCACACCGGGGAGCTGTTTTTT. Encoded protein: CASSSGTHTGELFF.

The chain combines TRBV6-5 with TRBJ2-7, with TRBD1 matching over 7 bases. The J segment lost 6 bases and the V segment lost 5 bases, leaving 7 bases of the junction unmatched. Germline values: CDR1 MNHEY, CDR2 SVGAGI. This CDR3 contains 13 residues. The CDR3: CASSSRQGAEQYF. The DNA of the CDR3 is TGTGCCAGCAGTAGCCGACAGGGTGCCGAGCAGTACTTC.